The TCR beta chain under discussion was sequenced for a study of blood T cell repertoires in COVID-19. Turning to the study itself: The study drew acute and convalescent COVID-19 samples from the United States, Italy and Spain. Nucleic acid was either cDNA or gDNA, and it came from T cells, B-cell-depleted T cells, or PBMCs.

The CDR3 length is 16 residues. The V gene end was trimmed by 5 bases and the J gene end by 1 base; junction bases not matched to a gene: 3. Germline assignment: CDR1 KGHSH and CDR2 LQKENI. In the original analysis: Counts of nucleated cells, estimated from reference gene primer amplification, were obtained. The table came from immunoSEQ multiplex PCR; TCRdb's copy has only in-frame clones and leaves some out. V and J calls and clone size follow that table, whereas D and trimming were derived from the DNA. Of about 140,000 clones listed, about four fifths are singletons. This clone was found a few times.

The gene calls are TRBV18 and TRBJ2-2, with 11 bases matching TRBD2. Sequenced: peripheral blood. The sequence came from a human donor in a cohort sampled during active COVID-19. CDR3 coding DNA: TGTGCCAGCTCAATGGGACTAGCGGTGAACACCGGGGAGCTGTTTTTT. It yields the protein CASSMGLAVNTGELFF.